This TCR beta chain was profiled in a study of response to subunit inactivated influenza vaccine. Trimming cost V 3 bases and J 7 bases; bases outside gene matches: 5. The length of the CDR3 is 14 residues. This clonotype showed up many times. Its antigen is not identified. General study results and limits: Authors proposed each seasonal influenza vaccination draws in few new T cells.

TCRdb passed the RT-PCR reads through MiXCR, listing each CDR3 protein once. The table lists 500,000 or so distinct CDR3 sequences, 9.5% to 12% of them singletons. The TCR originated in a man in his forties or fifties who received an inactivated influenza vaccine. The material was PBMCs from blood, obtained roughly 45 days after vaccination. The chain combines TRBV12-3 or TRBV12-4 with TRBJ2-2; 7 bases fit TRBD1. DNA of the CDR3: TGTGCCAGCAGTTTTCGACAGGGTGGCGGGGAGCTGTTTTTT. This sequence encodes CASSFRQGGGELFF.